The next 32 T cell receptor beta chains were all read from a single sample in a study of metastatic and nonmetastatic thyroid tumors. Thyroid surgery took place with no prior treatment in any patient. TCRdb reanalyzed the PCR reads via MiXCR. The sample has some 7,800 clones; roughly 31% are singletons. Sequenced sample: tumor tissue. These receptors were taken from a female donor with papillary thyroid cancer or a benign thyroid nodule (not recorded which). Some clones in this sample may be carry-over from other donors' samples.

Relative to its sample, this clone is medium-sized. The chain couples TRBV7-3 to TRBJ1-3; 7 bases are shared with TRBD1. CDR1 and CDR2 (germline): SGHTA, FQGTGA. This CDR3 contains 19 residues. J gave up 0 bases and V 5 bases, and 16 bases lay outside the gene matches. The CDR3 sequence is CASSLQSWTGFASGNTIYF. As DNA, the CDR3 is TGTGCCAGCAGCCTACAGTCTTGGACAGGTTTTGCCTCTGGAAACACCATATATTTT. Combining the CDR3 with reference TRBV7-3 and TRBJ1-3 gives the whole variable domain GAGVSQTPSNKVTEKGKYVELRCDPISGHTALYWYRQSLGQGPEFLIYFQGTGAADDSGLPNDRFFAVRPEGSVSTLKIQRTERGDSAVYLCASSLQSWTGFASGNTIYFGEGSWLTVV.

The chain couples TRBV5-1 to TRBJ1-2; 9 positions agree with TRBD1. This CDR3 has 13 residues. Germline V gene sequence: CDR1 SGHRS, CDR2 YFSETQ. V dropped 3 bases and J dropped 6; count of bases not matched to a gene: 3. The CDR3 DNA sequence: TGCGCCAGCAGCTCGGACAGGGGAGATGGCTACACCTTC. Protein: CASSSDRGDGYTF.

The chain links TRBV12-3 or TRBV12-4 to TRBJ2-7, with 7 bases aligning to TRBD2. The CDR3 runs to 15 residues. With 5 bases clipped from V and 4 bases from J, the junction kept 11 bases outside the gene matches. The CDR3 DNA follows: TGTGCCAGCAGTGTTAGAGGGAGGGCGGGGTACGAGCAGTACTTC. It codes for CASSVRGRAGYEQYF.

CDR3 nucleotides: TGTGCCAGCTCACTAACCGGGTATTACAATGAGCAGTTCTTC. Its translation is CASSLTGYYNEQFF. The chain carries TRBV18 and TRBJ2-1; D remains unclear. CDR3 length: 14 residues. V lost 4 bases and J 4 bases, leaving 11 bases between the germline ends. Germline values: CDR1 KGHSH, CDR2 LQKENI. Combining the CDR3 with reference TRBV18 and TRBJ2-1 gives the whole variable domain NAGVMQNPRHLVRRRGQEARLRCSPMKGHSHVYWYRQLPEEGLKFMVYLQKENIIDESGMPKERFSAEFPKEGPSILRIQQVVRGDSAAYFCASSLTGYYNEQFFGPGTRLTVL.

The genes are TRBV19 and TRBJ1-1; no clear D. The CDR3 totals 13 residues. The V end lost 6 bases, the J end lost 0 bases, and 8 bases lay between the germline ends. CDR1 LNHDA and CDR2 SQIVND come from the germline V gene (reference sequence). This CDR3 reads CASSVIMNTEAFF. The CDR3 nucleotides are TGTGCCAGTAGCGTTATTATGAACACTGAAGCTTTCTTT. The full variable domain, completed using reference TRBV19 and TRBJ1-1, is DGGITQSPKYLFRKEGQNVTLSCEQNLNHDAMYWYRQDPGQGLRLIYYSQIVNDFQKGDIAEGYSVSREKKESFPLTVTSAQKNPTAFYLCASSVIMNTEAFFGQGTRLTVV.

This clone was counted a single time. V gene TRBV11-2 combines with J gene TRBJ1-3, with 7 bases matching TRBD1. The trim removed 4 bases at V and 4 bases at J, leaving 10 bases unmatched. Germline CDR1 SGHAT, CDR2 FQNNGV. The length of the CDR3 is 16 residues. The CDR3 is CASSSSGTERGNTIYF. CDR3 in DNA: TGTGCCAGCAGCTCCTCTGGGACAGAGCGGGGAAACACCATATATTTT.

The chain links TRBV28 to TRBJ2-5; 7 nucleotides line up with TRBD1. The ends lost 8 bases at V and 5 bases at J; junction bases unmatched: 11. CDR3 length: 14 residues. Germline values: CDR1 MDHEN, CDR2 SYDVKM. For the CDR3, the DNA is TGTGCCAGCGCCAAGACAGGGCCTGGGGAGACCCAGTACTTC. This sequence encodes CASAKTGPGETQYF.

By share, this clone ranks as large (0.1 to 1%). V and J are TRBV7-2 and TRBJ1-2, with a weak D call TRBD1 (5 bases). Germline CDR1 and CDR2: SGHTA and FQGNSA. V shed 4 bases and J shed 7 bases, with 25 bases lying between them. This CDR3 contains 17 residues. CDR3: CASSSLTFRGSLTGYTF. The CDR3 DNA follows: TGTGCCAGCAGCTCGCTCACATTTAGGGGCAGTCTGACTGGCTACACCTTC.

This clone was recorded a few times. The CDR3: CASTWGSEKGGYTF. The CDR3 region has the DNA TGTGCCAGCACTTGGGGCAGCGAGAAGGGGGGCTACACCTTC. This chain uses TRBV12-3 or TRBV12-4 with TRBJ1-2; possibly TRBD1 for D (5 bases). V lost 7 bases and J 8 bases, leaving 20 bases between the germline ends. The CDR3 has 14 residues.

CDR3 protein: CASSDFLSLSYEQYF. The CDR3 region has the DNA TGTGCCAGCAGTGATTTTCTCTCCCTCTCCTACGAGCAGTACTTC. The chain uses TRBV2 and TRBJ2-7; no clear D. The CDR3 has 15 residues. Germline V CDR1 and CDR2: SNHLY, FYNNEI. V was trimmed by 3 bases and J by 0 bases, leaving 12 bases between them.

The V call is TRBV19, the J call TRBJ2-7; tentatively, D is TRBD2 (5 bases). Between the trimmed V and J ends, which lost 6 bases and 3 bases, there was a span of 12 bases. Germline V gene sequence: CDR1 LNHDA, CDR2 SQIVND (reference sequence). The CDR3 totals 13 residues. The CDR3 DNA reads TGTGCCAGTAGGGAAAACGGGGACTACGAGCAGTACTTC. Protein product: CASRENGDYEQYF.

This clone was counted once. The chain joins TRBV9 to TRBJ2-1; D is possibly TRBD2 (5 bases). Germline V gene lookup returns CDR1 SGDLS and CDR2 YYNGEE. This CDR3 comprises 15 residues. V lost 4 bases, J lost 1 base, and 12 bases lay in between. Here the CDR3 reads CASSPDGESYNEQFF. In nucleotides, the CDR3 is TGTGCCAGCAGCCCCGATGGGGAGTCCTACAATGAGCAGTTCTTC.

In regard to this clone: With a much larger clone just one base away, this may be a read error. The chain couples TRBV20-1 to TRBJ1-4; tentative D call: TRBD1 (5 bases). This CDR3 has 12 amino acids. The V gene lost 7 bases and the J gene lost 5 bases, with 11 bases spanning the gap. Germline V gene lookup returns CDR1 DFQATT and CDR2 SNEGSKA (reference sequence). The CDR3 region is CSVRDLNEKLFF. CDR3 nucleotides: TGCAGTGTCCGGGACCTAAATGAAAAACTGTTTTTT.

This clone was seen a few times. This chain joins TRBV20-1 and TRBJ2-7, with TRBD1 matching over 7 bases. The CDR3 loop spans 15 amino acids. The V and J ends lost 4 bases and 3 bases, in that order; junction bases with no gene match: 12. Germline assignment: CDR1 DFQATT and CDR2 SNEGSKA (reference sequence). The CDR3 sequence: CSAIPPTGWDYEQYF. CDR3 DNA: TGCAGTGCTATACCACCGACAGGGTGGGACTACGAGCAGTACTTC.

V usage is TRBV11-1 and J usage is TRBJ2-1, with 9 bases matching TRBD2. This CDR3 has 14 amino acids. Germline assignment: CDR1 SGHAT and CDR2 FQDESV (reference sequence). V dropped 5 bases and J dropped 9; count of bases not matched to a gene: 8. The CDR3, as DNA: TGTGCCAGCAGCCGCGGGCTAGCGGGAAGTGAGCAGTTCTTC. Residues: CASSRGLAGSEQFF.

The count of this clone is one. The chain employs TRBV11-3 and TRBJ2-7; no clear D gene. The length of the CDR3 is 13 residues. Germline V gene sequence: CDR1 SGHNT, CDR2 YENEEA. V was cut by 2 bases and J by 7 bases, with 12 bases left in between. CDR3 coding DNA: TGTGCCAGCAGCTTATCCCTCGGTGGAGAGCAGTACTTC. This encodes CASSLSLGGEQYF.

This clone was seen only a few times. This chain links TRBV24-1 with TRBJ2-3; 13 bases match TRBD2. This CDR3 is 15 amino acids long. The V gene's germline CDR1 is KGHDR and CDR2 SFDVKD. The trim removed 9 bases at V and 0 bases at J, leaving 2 bases unmatched. For the CDR3, the DNA is TGTGCCACCGGACTAGCGGGAGCTAGCACAGATACGCAGTATTTT. This sequence encodes CATGLAGASTDTQYF.

The J gene is TRBJ2-1, the V gene TRBV5-1, with TRBD1 matching 8 bases. The CDR3 totals 15 residues. From germline, CDR1 is SGHRS and CDR2 YFSETQ. Losses at the gene ends were 4 bases for V and 7 bases for J; bases not matched to a gene: 10. CDR3 in amino acids: CASSPWTGLGNEQFF. CDR3 DNA sequence: TGCGCCAGCAGCCCGTGGACAGGGTTGGGGAATGAGCAGTTCTTC.

This clone was recorded a few times. This rearrangement joins TRBV12-3 or TRBV12-4 to TRBJ1-3; unclear D gene. Deletions cut 1 base from V and 4 bases from J, with 8 bases between. The CDR3 contains 14 residues. The CDR3 coding sequence is TGTGCCAGCAGTTTAGGCGGCCGCGGAAACACCATATATTTT. This translates into CASSLGGRGNTIYF.

In its sample, this clone was seen a few times. The chain uses TRBV6-1 and TRBJ2-5; TRBD2 aligns across 9 bases. Germline CDR1 reads MNHNS; CDR2 reads SASEGT. This CDR3 comprises 15 residues. The V segment lost 3 bases and the J segment 4 bases; nucleotides outside the gene matches: 6. CDR3 DNA: TGTGCCAGCAGTGAGTCTAGCGGGACGGGAGAGACCCAGTACTTC. Its protein product is CASSESSGTGETQYF.

This clone was detected only a few times. The chain couples TRBV6-1 to TRBJ1-1, with D uncertain. This CDR3 contains 13 residues. V lost 4 bases and J 1 base, leaving 7 bases between the germline ends. Germline V CDR1 and CDR2: MNHNS, SASEGT. CDR3 DNA: TGTGCCAGCAGTGGCCTTGGGAACACTGAAGCTTTCTTT. Translated, it gives CASSGLGNTEAFF.

The genes are TRBV7-9 and TRBJ2-5; D is perhaps TRBD2 (5 bases). V was pared by 2 bases and J by 2 bases, with 12 bases between. The V gene's germline CDR1 is SEHNR and CDR2 FQNEAQ (reference sequence). CDR3 length: 15 residues. The CDR3 DNA sequence: TGTGCCAGCAGCTTATCGTCGGGATATCAAGAGACCCAGTACTTC. This sequence encodes CASSLSSGYQETQYF.

This clone was seen a handful of times. V gene TRBV28 combines with J gene TRBJ2-5; D remains unclear. Trimming shortened V by 5 bases and J by 3 bases, and 7 bases separated the two germline ends. Germline CDR1 reads MDHEN; CDR2 reads SYDVKM. The length of the CDR3 is 12 residues. Here the CDR3 reads CASSESKETQYF. The CDR3, as DNA: TGTGCCAGCAGTGAGTCGAAAGAGACCCAGTACTTC. Full variable domain (missing parts from reference TRBV28 and TRBJ2-5): DVKVTQSSRYLVKRTGEKVFLECVQDMDHENMFWYRQDPGLGLRLIYFSYDVKMKEKGDIPEGYSVSREKKERFSLILESASTNQTSMYLCASSESKETQYFGPGTRLLVL.

This chain links TRBV4-2 with TRBJ2-7; 7 bases map to TRBD1. The CDR3 loop spans 15 amino acids. Germline V lookup: CDR1 LGHNA, CDR2 YNFKEQ. The V segment lost 7 bases and the J segment 5 bases; nucleotides outside the gene matches: 14. CDR3 sequence: CASTLVPTGLNEQYF. The CDR3 DNA is TGTGCCAGCACCCTCGTACCGACAGGGCTCAACGAGCAGTACTTC.

V is TRBV6-2 or TRBV6-3 and J is TRBJ1-1; the D gene is possibly TRBD1 (6 bases). This CDR3 is 13 amino acids long. Germline V lookup: CDR1 MNHEY, CDR2 SVGEGT. The ends were cut back, 2 bases at V and 4 bases at J, with 8 bases in the middle. The CDR3 reads CASSYEGGTEAFF. CDR3 bases: TGTGCCAGCAGTTACGAGGGGGGCACTGAAGCTTTCTTT.

By sample fraction, this clone is medium-sized. The J gene is TRBJ2-1, the V gene TRBV12-3 or TRBV12-4; 8 bases are a match to TRBD2. The V segment lost 10 bases and the J segment 8 bases; nucleotides outside the gene matches: 19. CDR3 length: 16 amino acids. CDR3 coding DNA: TGTGCCAATGGACAGCCACCCGGTAGCGGGAAGCATGAGCAGTTCTTC. Translating it yields CANGQPPGSGKHEQFF.

This sequence joins TRBV5-1 and TRBJ2-1, with TRBD2 matching 15 bases. The CDR3 sequence is 18 residues long. The V gene end was trimmed by 4 bases and the J gene end by 1 base; junction bases not matched to a gene: 6. CDR1 is SGHRS, CDR2 YFSETQ, per germline. CDR3: CASSPGLAGGLSYNEQFF. The CDR3 DNA reads TGCGCCAGCAGCCCGGGACTAGCGGGAGGATTATCCTACAATGAGCAGTTCTTC. The whole variable domain, remainder taken from reference TRBV5-1 and TRBJ2-1, is KAGVTQTPRYLIKTRGQQVTLSCSPISGHRSVSWYQQTPGQGLQFLFEYFSETQRNKGNFPGRFSGRQFSNSRSEMNVSTLELGDSALYLCASSPGLAGGLSYNEQFFGPGTRLTVL.

CDR3 region: CASSYAVSNQPQHF. CDR3 coding DNA: TGTGCCAGCAGTTATGCGGTCTCCAATCAGCCCCAGCATTTT. The rearrangement uses TRBV6-5 and TRBJ1-5; unclear D gene. Germline-derived CDR1 and CDR2 are MNHEY and SVGAGI. Trimming shortened V by 3 bases and J by 3 bases, and 9 bases separated the two germline ends. The CDR3 runs 14 residues.

A note on this clone: A junction boundary mismatches the germline segment, possibly from a read error. The J gene is TRBJ1-1, the V gene TRBV11-2; 7 nucleotides match TRBD1. CDR3 size: 16 residues. Germline-derived CDR1 and CDR2 are SGHAT and FQNNGV. CDR3 bases: TGTGCCAGCAGATTAGGGGGCAGAGGGTTGAAGACTGAAGCTTTCTTT. Translation: CASRLGGRGLKTEAFF.

In its sample, this clone was seen a few times. The genes are TRBV20-1 and TRBJ1-6; 9 bases line up with TRBD1. This CDR3 spans 16 amino acids. Germline trimming cut 0 bases from V and 3 bases from J; bases unmatched to any gene: 3. Germline V gives CDR1 DFQATT, CDR2 SNEGSKA (reference sequence). CDR3 in amino acids: CSARDGDRVYNSPLHF. In nucleotides, the CDR3 is TGCAGTGCTAGAGATGGGGACAGGGTCTATAATTCACCCCTCCACTTT.

This clone is medium-sized within its sample. The chain recombines TRBV15 with TRBJ2-7; 7 bases map to TRBD1. From germline, CDR1 is LNHNV and CDR2 YYDKDF (reference sequence). The CDR3 length is 16 residues. Trimming took 0 bases from V and 5 from J; bases not matched to a gene: 10. The CDR3 loop reads CATSRDPNRGSNEQYF. The DNA of the CDR3 is TGTGCCACCAGCAGAGATCCTAACAGGGGAAGTAACGAGCAGTACTTC.

In its sample, this clone was seen a few times. This chain links TRBV27 with TRBJ2-1, with 13 nucleotides matching TRBD2. This CDR3 is built from 14 residues. Germline V gene sequence: CDR1 MNHEY, CDR2 SMNVEV (reference sequence). Trimming cost V 6 bases and J 5 bases; bases outside gene matches: 1. The CDR3 protein is CASRGLAGNNEQFF. The CDR3 nucleotides read TGTGCCAGCAGGGGACTAGCGGGGAACAATGAGCAGTTCTTC.